This T cell receptor (beta chain) was identified in a study of vaccination effects on CD4 cells after COVID-19. Study-level findings and limits: Common cold coronaviruses were cross-recognized by only 1 of 255 vaccine-induced clones in healthy vaccinees. Early post-infection timepoints were absent, and convalescent patients were few.

This clone turned up a few times. What it recognizes is unknown. Method: immunoSEQ multiplex PCR; TCRdb's copy keeps in-frame clones and lacks some. The sample has under 80,000 clones; over 70% are singletons. V was shortened by 0 bases and J by 6 bases, with 8 bases between the two germline ends. Germline V gene lookup returns CDR1 GTSNPN and CDR2 SVGIG (reference sequence). The length of the CDR3 is 12 residues. ViraFEST assay sequencing came after antigen-specific CD4+ T cells were expanded with viral peptide pools. Culture lasted 10 days before CD4+ T cell isolation. According to the study, vaccine recipients showed no prior SARS-CoV-2 infection and negative nucleocapsid antibodies. Supplemented with 8.5 to 10 IU/ml IL-2 and around 10 ug/ml peptides, about 2 million PBMC per well were kept in culture. Half-medium changes using IL-2 medium occurred on days 3 and 7.

The chain combines TRBV30 with TRBJ1-1, with D tentatively TRBD1 (5 bases). The clonotype comes from a human donor who received a COVID-19 vaccine. The material sequenced was CD4+ T cells from PBMCs cultured with SARS-CoV-2 spike peptides, taken before COVID-19 vaccination. CDR3 sequence reads: CAWSVGTSEAFF. The CDR3 DNA is TGTGCCTGGAGTGTTGGGACCTCTGAAGCTTTCTTT.